Listed below are T cell receptor beta chains from one sample, sequenced in a study of blood T cell repertoires in COVID-19. TCRdb's table, derived via immunoSEQ multiplex PCR, lists solely in-frame clones and lacks some. Here the sample spans about 190,000 clones, less than 90% being singletons. Specimen: peripheral blood. The receptor set was obtained from a human donor in a cohort sampled during active COVID-19. Each CDR3 is given with its conserved first and last residue. D genes are given only for firm matches. Clone size is shown for a subset of rows, as once, few, many or a class of expanded clone.

>-|TRBV2|TRBJ2-5|-
TGTGCCAGCAGCGCCGCGGTGGGGCCTCAAGAGACCCAGTACTTC
CASSAAVGPQETQYF
>once|TRBV6-5|TRBJ1-6|-
TGTGCCAGCATTGTGGGCCCGAATTCACCCCTCCACTTT
CASIVGPNSPLHF
>once|TRBV19|TRBJ1-2|TRBD1
TGTGCCAGTAGCTGGACAGGGGCTGGCTACACCTTC
CASSWTGAGYTF
>-|TRBV5-1|TRBJ2-7|TRBD1
TGCGCCAGCAGCTTGGAGGGGGCTTTCTACGAGCAGTACTTC
CASSLEGAFYEQYF
>once|TRBV6-5|TRBJ1-5|TRBD1
TGTGCCAGCAAGGACAGGGGTTATCAGCCCCAGCATTTT
CASKDRGYQPQHF
>few|TRBV5-1|TRBJ2-3|TRBD2
TGCGCCAGCAGCCGGACTAGCGGGGGTACAGATACGCAGTATTTT
CASSRTSGGTDTQYF
>-|TRBV6-5|TRBJ1-2|-
TGTGCCAGCAGCCTTCAGGGTTCGTATGGCTACACCTTC
CASSLQGSYGYTF
>-|TRBV19|TRBJ1-5|-
TGTGCCAGTACTTTTGAGGCGCGGAGCAATCAGCCCCAGCATTTT
CASTFEARSNQPQHF
>-|TRBV27|TRBJ2-7|-
TGTGCCAGCAGTCCCCAGGGCTCCTACGAGCAGTACTTC
CASSPQGSYEQYF
>-|TRBV6-6|TRBJ1-5|-
TGTGCCAGCAGTCGACCCTACGGGGATGGCCAGCCCCAGCATTTT
CASSRPYGDGQPQHF
>few|TRBV30|TRBJ1-3|-
TGTGCCTGGAGAACCCCAAACAGTGGAAACACCATATATTTT
CAWRTPNSGNTIYF
>-|TRBV19|TRBJ1-1|-
TGTGCCAGTACCGGGCGCGGGGAGAACACTGAAGCTTTCTTT
CASTGRGENTEAFF
>-|TRBV24-1|TRBJ2-1|-
TGTGCCACCAGTGACCACAGGGAGTGGGATGAGCAGTTCTTC
CATSDHREWDEQFF
>few|TRBV6-5|TRBJ2-2|TRBD1
TGTGCCAGCAGTAACCAGGGGGTCACCGGGGAGCTGTTTTTT
CASSNQGVTGELFF
>-|TRBV7-9|TRBJ1-1|-
TGTGCCAGCAGCTTAGCCCGACAGGAAGCTTTCTTT
CASSLARQEAFF
>-|TRBV27|TRBJ2-1|TRBD1
TGTGCCAGCAGTCTTTTTCCGACAGGGCGCTCCTACAATGAGCAGTTCTTC
CASSLFPTGRSYNEQFF
>-|TRBV18|TRBJ1-2|-
TGTGCCAGCTCACCAGTACAGGGTGGTGGCTACACCTTC
CASSPVQGGGYTF
>-|TRBV29-1|TRBJ2-3|TRBD1
TGCAGCGTTGGAGGGCTGCCCGGGACAGGGGGGACAGATACGCAGTATTTT
CSVGGLPGTGGTDTQYF
>-|TRBV29-1|TRBJ1-4|-
TGCAGCGCCCAACGCGGTCCTGATGAAAAACTGTTTTTT
CSAQRGPDEKLFF
>-|TRBV18|TRBJ1-2|-
TGTGCCAGCTCTGGACAGCCGAACTATGGCTACACCTTC
CASSGQPNYGYTF
>-|TRBV6-6|TRBJ2-1|TRBD2
TGTGCCAGCAGTTACGACCGCGGGAGTCAGGAGCAGTTCTTC
CASSYDRGSQEQFF
>-|TRBV5-6|TRBJ2-1|TRBD2
TGTGCCAACAGCTTGGGACTAGCGGGAGAATCCTACAATGAGCAGTTCTTC
CANSLGLAGESYNEQFF
>-|TRBV2|TRBJ2-7|TRBD2
TGTGCCAGCAGGGGGGAGCGGGAGCTTATCGACGAGCAGTACTTC
CASRGERELIDEQYF
>-|TRBV19|TRBJ1-2|TRBD1
TGTGCCAGTAGGGGACAGGCCGCGTATCCTGGCTACACCTTC
CASRGQAAYPGYTF
>-|TRBV2|TRBJ1-2|-
TGTGCCAGCAGTGATGGAGGAACCCCGAACTATGGCTACACCTTC
CASSDGGTPNYGYTF
>-|TRBV9|TRBJ1-2|TRBD1
TGTGCCAGCAGCGACAGGGGGCGCGGTGGCTACACCTTC
CASSDRGRGGYTF
>-|TRBV6-5|TRBJ1-2|TRBD1
TGTGCCGGTCACAGGGGAGCTAACTATGGCTACACCTTC
CAGHRGANYGYTF
>-|TRBV7-3|TRBJ2-1|TRBD2
TGTGCCAGCAGTCGCGGGGGGTTGGCCTACAATGAGCAGTTCTTC
CASSRGGLAYNEQFF
>-|TRBV28|TRBJ1-1|-
TGTGCCAGCAGGAGACAGTTGAACACTGAAGCTTTCTTT
CASRRQLNTEAFF
>once|TRBV5-1|TRBJ2-1|TRBD2
TGCGCCAGCAGCTTGGTAGCGGGGGGCTACAATGAGCAGTTCTTC
CASSLVAGGYNEQFF
>few|TRBV28|TRBJ1-1|-
TGTGCCAGTGCCTATCGTCAGGGGACTGAAGCTTTCTTT
CASAYRQGTEAFF
>-|TRBV7-3|TRBJ1-1|-
TGTGCCAGCAGCTTCAACGGTGTGAACACTGAAGCTTTCTTT
CASSFNGVNTEAFF
>-|TRBV5-1|TRBJ1-1|-
TGCGCCAGCAGCTTGGGGCGTAGCGTGTCGCAAAACACTGAAGCTTTCTTT
CASSLGRSVSQNTEAFF
>-|TRBV28|TRBJ2-1|TRBD1
TGTGCCAGCAGTACAGGGGGCACCTACAATGAGCAGTTCTTC
CASSTGGTYNEQFF
>-|TRBV7-8|TRBJ1-4|-
TGTGCCAGCAGCCCGATCCAGGGCTTTGCAACTAATGAAAAACTGTTTTTT
CASSPIQGFATNEKLFF
>-|TRBV28|TRBJ2-7|TRBD1
TGTGCCAGCAGTCCTCCTCCGGGACAGGGGCCCTACGAGCAGTACTTC
CASSPPPGQGPYEQYF
>once|TRBV28|TRBJ2-7|-
TGTGCCAGCCAGCAGTTTATCCAGGGTCGAGGCAACGAGCAGTACTTC
CASQQFIQGRGNEQYF
>-|TRBV5-1|TRBJ2-1|TRBD2
TGCGCCAGCAGCAGCGGGACTAGTCGGAATGAGCAGTTCTTC
CASSSGTSRNEQFF
>-|TRBV3-1/TRBV3-2|TRBJ2-7|TRBD2
TGTGCCAGCAGCCGAGGACTAGCGGGAGTGAACCCCTACGAGCAGTACTTC
CASSRGLAGVNPYEQYF
>-|TRBV6-5|TRBJ1-3|-
TGTGCCAGTGGGCCAATCAGCTCTGGAAACACCATATATTTT
CASGPISSGNTIYF
>few|TRBV4-1|TRBJ1-3|-
TGCGCCAGCAGCCAGACCGCTCAGGGGATGTCTGGAAACACCATATATTTT
CASSQTAQGMSGNTIYF
>-|TRBV2|TRBJ1-2|-
TGTGCCAGCCAGGCACGCTATGGCTACACCTTC
CASQARYGYTF
>once|TRBV2|TRBJ1-5|-
TGTGCCAGCAGTGCAGAGGGTAAGCCCCAGCATTTT
CASSAEGKPQHF
>-|TRBV6-2/TRBV6-3|TRBJ2-3|TRBD2
TGTGCCAGCAGTTACCCCCCGGTGGGAGGGTGGGATACGCAGTATTTT
CASSYPPVGGWDTQYF